These 18 T cell receptor beta chains were sequenced from one sample in a study of cytomegalovirus exposure and HLA in healthy donors. The PCR made use of 60 Vbeta and 13 Jbeta primers. TCRdb's copy holds only in-frame clones and misses some; the assay was immunoSEQ multiplex PCR. The table has about 130,000 clones, around four fifths seen once. The sample consisted of PBMCs. Receptor source: a man aged 18 to 29 in good health and CMV-seropositive.

The J gene is TRBJ2-7, the V gene TRBV10-3; the match to TRBD1 covers 8 bases. Germline V gene data show CDR1 as ENHRY and CDR2 as SYGVKD. The CDR3 sequence is 15 residues long. Trimming at V came to 0 bases and at J to 2 bases, leaving 3 bases not matched to a gene. This CDR3 is CAISESGTGAYEQYF. In DNA, the CDR3 is TGTGCCATCAGTGAGTCCGGGACAGGCGCCTACGAGCAGTACTTC.

This clone has a single count. This chain uses TRBV6-1 with TRBJ2-3, with TRBD2 matching over 10 bases. CDR3 length equals 14 residues. Losses at the gene ends were 11 bases for V and 1 base for J; bases not matched to a gene: 6. Germline V CDR1 and CDR2: MNHNS, SASEGT. The CDR3 spells CAEGLAGGTDTQYF. In DNA, the CDR3 is TGTGCCGAGGGGCTAGCGGGGGGCACAGATACGCAGTATTTT.

V gene TRBV7-9 combines with J gene TRBJ2-5; TRBD1 is a possible D gene (6 bases). Between the trimmed V and J ends, which lost 1 base and 3 bases, there was a span of 12 bases. Germline V gives CDR1 SEHNR, CDR2 FQNEAQ (reference sequence). The CDR3 contains 15 residues. The CDR3 loop reads CASSLDGQGKETQYF. The CDR3 DNA reads TGTGCCAGCAGCTTAGACGGTCAGGGGAAAGAGACCCAGTACTTC. The full variable domain, completed using reference TRBV7-9 and TRBJ2-5, is DTGVSQNPRHKITKRGQNVTFRCDPISEHNRLYWYRQTLGQGPEFLTYFQNEAQLEKSRLLSDRFSAERPKGSFSTLEIQRTEQGDSAMYLCASSLDGQGKETQYFGPGTRLLVL.

This chain uses TRBV18 with TRBJ2-3, with D maybe TRBD2 (6 bases). V dropped 3 bases and J dropped 1 base, with 17 bases sitting between them. The CDR3 contains 17 residues. Germline-derived CDR1 and CDR2 are KGHSH and LQKENI. The CDR3 here is CASSPDLATARTDTQYF. CDR3 coding DNA: TGTGCCAGCTCACCTGATCTAGCGACGGCGCGCACAGATACGCAGTATTTT.

This clone has a single count. The rearrangement links TRBV7-9 to TRBJ1-2, with D possibly matching TRBD1 (5 bases). Germline V CDR1 and CDR2: SEHNR, FQNEAQ (reference sequence). Trimming removed 7 bases from V and 4 bases from J, with 19 bases in between. This CDR3 comprises 15 residues. CDR3 sequence (DNA): TGTGCCAGCACCCCCCGCGGACAAGATCTCTATGGCTACACCTTC. Translated: CASTPRGQDLYGYTF.

V usage is TRBV11-3 and J usage is TRBJ2-5, with a tentative D call TRBD2 (5 bases). V shed 1 base and J shed 3 bases, with 12 bases lying between them. The CDR3 is 15 amino acids. CDR1 is SGHNT and CDR2 is YENEEA in the germline V gene. The CDR3 DNA is TGTGCCAGCAGCTTAGGTGTCGGGGATGAAGAGACCCAGTACTTC. Its translation is CASSLGVGDEETQYF.

This sequence joins TRBV15 and TRBJ2-5; D unclear. The CDR3 covers 14 residues. Germline V gene data show CDR1 as LNHNV and CDR2 as YYDKDF (reference sequence). V was trimmed by 8 bases and J by 0 bases, leaving 13 bases between them. CDR3 in amino acids: CATARERDQETQYF. In DNA form, the CDR3 reads TGTGCCACCGCCCGTGAGCGAGACCAAGAGACCCAGTACTTC.

The chain employs TRBV5-1 and TRBJ2-2; 9 nucleotides match TRBD1. J gave up 7 bases and V 4 bases, and 8 bases lay outside the gene matches. CDR3 size: 15 residues. CDR1 is SGHRS and CDR2 is YFSETQ in the germline V gene. CDR3 coding DNA: TGCGCCAGCAGCCGGGGGGACAGGGACAGCGGGGAGCTGTTTTTT. Its protein is CASSRGDRDSGELFF.

V and J are TRBV2 and TRBJ1-2; 8 bases are a match to TRBD1. After removal of 6 bases from V and 4 bases from J, the junction contained 10 bases not matched to a gene. The CDR3 has 15 residues. Germline lookup yields CDR1 SNHLY and CDR2 FYNNEI. The CDR3 here is CASSPGGPNSYGYTF. The CDR3 DNA reads as TGTGCCAGCAGCCCAGGGGGCCCCAATTCCTATGGCTACACCTTC.

This chain uses TRBV5-6 with TRBJ2-1, with D maybe TRBD2 (6 bases). CDR1 SGHDT and CDR2 YYEEEE come from the germline V gene. Trimming took 3 bases from V and 0 from J, leaving 10 bases between them. The CDR3 is made up of 15 amino acids. Here the CDR3 reads CASSWGVSSYNEQFF. The CDR3 DNA sequence: TGTGCCAGCAGCTGGGGGGTTAGCTCCTACAATGAGCAGTTCTTC.

This clone was counted a few times. The V gene is TRBV5-6, the J gene TRBJ2-7; 7 positions agree with TRBD2. The CDR3 loop spans 13 amino acids. CDR1 is SGHDT and CDR2 is YYEEEE in the germline V gene. The V and J ends lost 3 bases and 3 bases, in that order; junction bases with no gene match: 3. The CDR3 protein is CASSYRGDYEQYF. The CDR3 DNA sequence: TGTGCCAGCAGCTACCGGGGGGACTACGAGCAGTACTTC.

The V call is TRBV5-1, the J call TRBJ2-5; 10 nucleotides match TRBD2. The CDR3 is 15 amino acids. V was clipped by 5 bases and J by 1 base; unmatched bases: 5. Germline-derived CDR1 and CDR2 are SGHRS and YFSETQ. The CDR3 loop reads CASRGTSAPQETQYF. In DNA form, the CDR3 reads TGCGCCAGCAGGGGGACTAGCGCCCCCCAAGAGACCCAGTACTTC.

The V and J genes are TRBV6-6 and TRBJ2-7; D gene uncertain. CDR3 size: 13 residues. The V end lost 2 bases, the J end lost 4 bases, and 9 bases lay between the germline ends. Germline CDR1 reads MNHNY; CDR2 reads SVGAGI (reference sequence). CDR3 DNA: TGTGCCAGCAGTTACGGAACAGATTACGAGCAGTACTTC. The encoded protein is CASSYGTDYEQYF.

The chain carries TRBV7-9 and TRBJ2-5; 10 bases fit TRBD2. V lost 5 bases to trimming and J lost 2 bases; unmatched junction nucleotides: 5. The V gene's germline CDR1 is SEHNR and CDR2 FQNEAQ (reference sequence). This CDR3 comprises 15 residues. CDR3 in amino acids: CASSRTSGEQETQYF. The CDR3 DNA follows: TGTGCCAGCAGCAGGACTAGCGGTGAGCAAGAGACCCAGTACTTC. The full variable domain, in which reference TRBV7-9 and TRBJ2-5 provide the parts outside the CDR3, is DTGVSQNPRHKITKRGQNVTFRCDPISEHNRLYWYRQTLGQGPEFLTYFQNEAQLEKSRLLSDRFSAERPKGSFSTLEIQRTEQGDSAMYLCASSRTSGEQETQYFGPGTRLLVL.

This rearrangement joins TRBV7-2 to TRBJ2-1; 9 bases are a match to TRBD1. Germline V gene lookup returns CDR1 SGHTA and CDR2 FQGNSA. V was clipped by 4 bases and J by 7 bases; unmatched bases: 11. This CDR3 contains 16 residues. CDR3 protein: CASSSRGTGFGNEQFF. In nucleotides, the CDR3 is TGTGCCAGCAGCTCCCGGGGGACAGGGTTTGGAAATGAGCAGTTCTTC.

The chain couples TRBV7-9 to TRBJ2-6; perhaps TRBD2 as D (5 bases). The CDR3 is made up of 15 amino acids. Trimming cost V 5 bases and J 3 bases, with 11 bases left between them. Germline CDR1 and CDR2: SEHNR and FQNEAQ (reference sequence). The CDR3 sequence: CASSLDGSGANVLTF. CDR3 coding DNA: TGTGCCAGCAGCCTAGATGGGAGTGGGGCCAACGTCCTGACTTTC.

The V gene is TRBV11-2, the J gene TRBJ2-7; D might be TRBD2 (5 bases). The CDR3 consists of 13 residues. Germline V CDR1 and CDR2: SGHAT, FQNNGV. Trimming cost V 6 bases and J 3 bases, with 12 bases left between them. CDR3 loop: CASSRGSNYEQYF. The CDR3 region has the DNA TGTGCCAGCAGTAGAGGGTCCAACTACGAGCAGTACTTC.

The chain is built from TRBV19 and TRBJ2-1; no reliable D call. Per the germline V gene, CDR1 is LNHDA and CDR2 is SQIVND (reference sequence). The CDR3 is 14 amino acids. Trimming took 10 bases from V and 0 from J, leaving 13 bases between them. In nucleotides, the CDR3 is TGTGCCACCATATCAGGCGACTCCTACAATGAGCAGTTCTTC. Amino acids: CATISGDSYNEQFF. Variable domain in full (rest from reference TRBV19 and TRBJ2-1): DGGITQSPKYLFRKEGQNVTLSCEQNLNHDAMYWYRQDPGQGLRLIYYSQIVNDFQKGDIAEGYSVSREKKESFPLTVTSAQKNPTAFYLCATISGDSYNEQFFGPGTRLTVL.